One and the same sample provided the 21 T cell receptor beta chains below, sequenced in a study of CD8 T cells in ankylosing spondylitis. TCRdb re-called the 5' RACE reads with MiXCR, one entry per CDR3 protein. Altogether roughly 250,000 distinct CDR3 sequences are present, around 7.8% being singletons, with the ten largest covering around 6.8%. The specimen sequenced was blood, either unsorted or a sorted T cell fraction (not recorded which). The receptors shown here come from a male donor with ankylosing spondylitis or in good health (not recorded which).

This clonotype was seen at least ten times. V and J are TRBV7-3 and TRBJ2-2; no firm D call. Germline V lookup: CDR1 SGHTA, CDR2 FQGTGA. This CDR3 has 14 residues. Trimming took off 5 bases at V and 1 base at J, with 8 bases between the two ends. The CDR3 loop is CASSKSGNTGELFF. In nucleotides, the CDR3 is TGTGCCAGCAGCAAATCCGGGAACACCGGGGAGCTGTTTTTT.

This clonotype was picked up many times. The chain employs TRBV7-2 and TRBJ2-3; 11 nucleotides line up with TRBD2. Germline V gives CDR1 SGHTA, CDR2 FQGNSA. The ends lost 4 bases at V and 1 base at J; junction bases unmatched: 4. This CDR3 has 16 amino acids. The CDR3 DNA follows: TGTGCCAGCAGCTGGGTAGCGGGGGGGGGCACAGATACGCAGTATTTT. Translated: CASSWVAGGGTDTQYF.

This clonotype has a count of ten or more. The chain is built from TRBV20-1 and TRBJ1-3, with a possible D match to TRBD1 (5 bases). CDR3 length equals 15 residues. The V end lost 0 bases, the J end lost 4 bases, and 13 bases lay between the germline ends. CDR1 is DFQATT, CDR2 SNEGSKA, per germline (reference sequence). CDR3 sequence reads: CSARDPRGSGNTIYF. The DNA for the CDR3 is TGCAGTGCTAGAGACCCACGGGGGTCAGGAAACACCATATATTTT.

This clonotype was picked up many times. This chain uses TRBV12-3 or TRBV12-4 with TRBJ1-1; D is uncertain. The CDR3 is 13 residues long. V was pared by 7 bases and J by 4 bases, with 13 bases between. CDR3 bases: TGTGCCAGCAACCCTTTCCTGAGCACTGAAGCTTTCTTT. Its protein product is CASNPFLSTEAFF.

This clonotype was picked up many times. This chain uses TRBV20-1 with TRBJ1-1, with TRBD1 as a possible D gene (6 bases). V shed 7 bases and J shed 1 base, with 10 bases lying between them. Germline assignment: CDR1 DFQATT and CDR2 SNEGSKA (reference sequence). CDR3 length: 12 residues. CDR3 bases: TGCAGTGTGTGGGGGCGGAACACTGAAGCTTTCTTT. Translation: CSVWGRNTEAFF.

In this sample, this clonotype turned up many times. The chain combines TRBV5-5 with TRBJ2-7; D is possibly TRBD1 or TRBD2 (6 bases each). From germline, CDR1 is SGHKS and CDR2 YYEKEE (reference sequence). V lost 7 bases to trimming and J lost 1 base, with 15 bases between them. The CDR3 sequence is 14 residues long. The CDR3 sequence: CASARGQGSYEQYF. For the CDR3, the DNA is TGTGCCAGCGCACGGGGGCAGGGGTCCTACGAGCAGTACTTC.

The V and J genes are TRBV7-9 and TRBJ2-1, with 8 bases aligning to TRBD1. Germline-derived CDR1 and CDR2 are SEHNR and FQNEAQ (reference sequence). Trimming took 5 bases from V and 3 from J; bases not matched to a gene: 6. The CDR3 spans 15 residues. This CDR3 is CASSLSGQVYNEQFF. The DNA of the CDR3 is TGTGCCAGCAGCCTCTCGGGACAGGTCTACAATGAGCAGTTCTTC.

Ten or more counts support this clonotype. The chain couples TRBV4-3 to TRBJ2-7; possible D gene TRBD1, 6 bases. Trimming stripped 4 bases from V and 1 base from J, with 11 bases between. The length of the CDR3 is 14 residues. Germline CDR1 is LGHNA and CDR2 is YSLEER. The CDR3 protein is CASSLFRGSYEQYF. CDR3 nucleotide sequence: TGCGCCAGCAGCCTCTTCAGGGGATCCTACGAGCAGTACTTC.

This clonotype has only a few counts. The genes are TRBV15 and TRBJ2-4; D is uncertain. Germline CDR1 is LNHNV and CDR2 is YYDKDF (reference sequence). This CDR3 is built from 16 residues. V was clipped by 5 bases and J by 0 bases, with 14 bases between them. The CDR3 is CATSFPNDPAKNIQYF. The CDR3, as DNA: TGTGCCACCAGCTTTCCGAACGACCCAGCCAAAAACATTCAGTACTTC.

This chain links TRBV7-2 with TRBJ1-3; 7 positions agree with TRBD1. V was clipped by 5 bases and J by 2 bases; unmatched bases: 6. The CDR3 covers 15 residues. From germline, CDR1 is SGHTA and CDR2 FQGNSA. The DNA of the CDR3 is TGTGCCAGCAGCGTTTCAGGGGGGCCTGGAAACACCATATATTTT. Protein sequence: CASSVSGGPGNTIYF.

This clonotype was observed many times. This sequence joins TRBV4-3 and TRBJ1-3, with D hard to call. V lost 4 bases and J lost 1, with 17 bases in between. The CDR3 covers 17 residues. Germline V CDR1 and CDR2: LGHNA, YSLEER. CDR3 sequence (DNA): TGCGCCAGCAGCCTCGACCCCGCGGAGGCGTCTGGAAACACCATATATTTT. It encodes CASSLDPAEASGNTIYF.

In the case of this clonotype: A read error may explain this, as a much larger clone is one base away. The chain couples TRBV12-3 or TRBV12-4 to TRBJ1-1; D remains unclear. Trimming took off 4 bases at V and 1 base at J, with 10 bases between the two ends. This CDR3 contains 14 residues. The chain's CDR3 is CASSSRERNTEAFF. The CDR3 nucleotides read TGTGCCAGCAGTTCAAGGGAGCGGAACACTGAAGCTTTCTTT.

This clonotype was seen many times. The V and J genes are TRBV5-1 and TRBJ2-1, with no clear D. The CDR3 length is 13 residues. V was trimmed by 0 bases and J by 8 bases, leaving 9 bases between them. Germline CDR1 is SGHRS and CDR2 is YFSETQ. The CDR3 is CASSLVDLDEQFF. CDR3 bases: TGCGCCAGCAGCTTGGTAGATCTCGATGAGCAGTTCTTC.

Many counts were recorded for this clonotype. The V and J genes are TRBV7-9 and TRBJ2-1; D is ambiguous. CDR3 length: 15 amino acids. The V end was cut by 1 base, the J end by 5 bases, with 12 bases between. The germline gives CDR1 SEHNR, CDR2 FQNEAQ (reference sequence). The CDR3 DNA sequence: TGTGCCAGCAGCTTAGATCTACTGCCCGACAATGAGCAGTTCTTC. It is translated as CASSLDLLPDNEQFF. The full variable domain, with the rest looked up from reference TRBV7-9 and TRBJ2-1, is DTGVSQNPRHKITKRGQNVTFRCDPISEHNRLYWYRQTLGQGPEFLTYFQNEAQLEKSRLLSDRFSAERPKGSFSTLEIQRTEQGDSAMYLCASSLDLLPDNEQFFGPGTRLTVL.

This clonotype was counted at least ten times. V and J are TRBV4-3 and TRBJ2-7; no reliable D call. V was cut by 1 base and J by 3 bases, with 16 bases left in between. The CDR3 length is 16 residues. Germline CDR1 reads LGHNA; CDR2 reads YSLEER. Here the CDR3 DNA reads TGCGCCAGCAGCCAAGGATATGTCGGCACCAGCTACGAGCAGTACTTC. Its translation is CASSQGYVGTSYEQYF.

This clonotype has a count of ten or more. This sequence joins TRBV29-1 and TRBJ1-1, with D unclear. Germline CDR1 reads SQVTM; CDR2 reads ANQGSEA. The CDR3 totals 13 residues. The V gene lost 5 bases and the J gene lost 5 bases, with 15 bases spanning the gap. The CDR3 loop reads CSVSERVETEAFF. CDR3 sequence (DNA): TGCAGCGTTAGTGAGCGGGTGGAGACTGAAGCTTTCTTT. Filled out from reference TRBV29-1 and TRBJ1-1, the complete variable domain reads SAVISQKPSRDICQRGTSLTIQCQVDSQVTMMFWYRQQPGQSLTLIATANQGSEATYESGFVIDKFPISRPNLTFSTLTVSNMSPEDSSIYLCSVSERVETEAFFGQGTRLTVV.

This clonotype was observed at least ten times. J is TRBJ2-2 and V is TRBV6-1, with D unresolved. From germline, CDR1 is MNHNS and CDR2 SASEGT. V gave up 4 bases and J gave up 1 base, with 10 bases separating them. The CDR3 has 15 amino acids. The CDR3, as DNA: TGTGCCAGCAGTGTACGGCAGCGGAACACCGGGGAGCTGTTTTTT. As protein: CASSVRQRNTGELFF.

CDR3 loop: CASSLDRPSSYNEQFF. In nucleotides, the CDR3 is TGTGCCAGCAGCTTAGACAGGCCCAGCTCCTACAATGAGCAGTTCTTC. The chain employs TRBV7-3 and TRBJ2-1; TRBD1 is a possible D gene (6 bases). CDR1 and CDR2 (germline): SGHTA, FQGTGA. The CDR3 spans 16 residues. V gave up 2 bases and J gave up 0 bases, with 11 bases separating them.

This clonotype was detected many times. The chain recombines TRBV7-9 with TRBJ2-1, with D possibly being TRBD1 or TRBD2 (5 bases each). Looked up from germline, CDR1 is SEHNR and CDR2 is FQNEAQ (reference sequence). Trimming cost V 0 bases and J 9 bases, with 9 bases left between them. The CDR3 runs to 13 residues. The CDR3 DNA follows: TGTGCCAGCAGCTTAGCGGGACGGGTTGAGCAGTTCTTC. Protein sequence: CASSLAGRVEQFF.

Details on this clonotype: A much larger clone differs from this one at a single base, so this may be a read error. The chain carries TRBV7-2 and TRBJ2-7; 7 positions agree with TRBD1. Germline loops: CDR1 SGHTA, CDR2 FQGNSA. The CDR3 consists of 14 residues. The CDR3 sequence: CSSSPLGQSYEQYF. The CDR3 coding sequence is TGTTCCAGCAGCCCCTTGGGACAGTCATACGAGCAGTACTTC.

This clonotype was seen ten or more times. The chain has TRBV6-2 or TRBV6-3 and TRBJ2-1, with TRBD1 as a possible D gene (5 bases). Between the trimmed V and J ends, which lost 2 bases and 3 bases, there was a span of 11 bases. Germline-derived CDR1 and CDR2 are MNHEY and SVGEGT. The CDR3 has 15 residues. CDR3 amino acids: CASSYTGHRYNEQFF. The CDR3 DNA is TGTGCCAGCAGTTACACAGGACACCGCTACAATGAGCAGTTCTTC.